This T cell receptor (beta chain) appears in the sequencing data of a study of neurological immune-mediated disorders. Whole-study results and caveats: HTLV-1-associated myelopathy showed the most TCR clonal expansion; multiple sclerosis the least, below healthy controls.

Preparation of the unsorted libraries drew on 2 million PBMCs stored at -80 C. The authors made cDNA by 5'RACE with 10-nucleotide random UMIs. TCRdb used MiXCR to reprocess the 5' RACE reads, holding one entry per CDR3 protein. The data show some 70,000 distinct CDR3 sequences, with nearly 3.5% seen just once and around 3.8% held by the top ten. In this sample, this clonotype turned up many times. No antigen is known for it. Germline-derived CDR1 and CDR2 are LGHDT and YNNKEL (reference sequence). Trimming pared 2 bases from V and 1 base from J, leaving 8 bases between. The CDR3 spans 14 residues. The chain combines TRBV3-1 with TRBJ2-5, with D possibly matching TRBD2 (5 bases). Sample: PBMCs. This receptor was obtained from a man between 35 and 55 years old with multiple sclerosis. CDR3 nucleotides: TGTGCCAGCAGCCAATCGAGCGGCCAAGAGACCCAGTACTTC. Its protein product is CASSQSSGQETQYF.